The entry below gives a single T cell receptor (beta chain) sequence along with its context. This sample is part of a study of preoperative IRX-2 immunotherapy in early breast cancer. Treatment here: preoperative locoregional IRX-2 cytokine immunotherapy. This phase Ib study tested locoregional IRX-2 cytokine immunotherapy given before surgery. Sequencing was performed with immunoSEQ multiplex PCR; in TCRdb, only in-frame clones are kept and a portion is missing. This sample carries about 43,000 clones, about 95% of them seen once, and the ten largest clones take 1.5% to 2%. The specimen comprised tumor tissue, sampled after IRX-2 immunotherapy. The source is a human donor with breast cancer.

The CDR3 spells CASSLALAVDGELFF. The CDR3 coding sequence is TGTGCCAGCAGCTTAGCCCTAGCTGTCGACGGGGAGCTGTTTTTT. The chain combines TRBV7-2 with TRBJ2-2; D perhaps matches TRBD2 (5 bases). This CDR3 has 15 residues. Per the germline V gene, CDR1 is SGHTA and CDR2 is FQGNSA. Trimming took off 0 bases at V and 7 bases at J, with 12 bases between the two ends. The full variable domain, its missing parts supplied by reference TRBV7-2 and TRBJ2-2, is GAGVSQSPSNKVTEKGKDVELRCDPISGHTALYWYRQSLGQGLEFLIYFQGNSAPDKSGLPSDRFSAERTGGSVSTLTIQRTQQEDSAVYLCASSLALAVDGELFFGEGSRLTVL.